Shown below are 26 T cell receptor beta chains from a single sample sequenced in a study of blood T cell repertoires in COVID-19. Profiled with immunoSEQ multiplex PCR; TCRdb holds only in-frame clones, not every one. Here the sample spans about 220,000 clones, 65% to 85% being singletons. The source material was peripheral blood. These receptor sequences come from a woman aged 60-75 years with acute or convalescent COVID-19.

The V gene is TRBV7-2, the J gene TRBJ2-3; 9 bases fit TRBD2. Germline V gene data show CDR1 as SGHTA and CDR2 as FQGNSA. The V and J ends lost 3 bases and 2 bases, in that order; junction bases with no gene match: 3. This CDR3 region has 15 residues. DNA for the CDR3: TGTGCCAGCAGCTTGCGGGGGGGCCCCACAGATACGCAGTATTTT. This translates into CASSLRGGPTDTQYF.

V gene TRBV30 combines with J gene TRBJ2-2; TRBD1 might be the D (5 bases). The germline V gene encodes CDR1 GTSNPN and CDR2 SVGIG (reference sequence). V was cut by 2 bases and J by 2 bases, with 12 bases left in between. The CDR3 has 15 residues. The CDR3 here is CAWSRGLVNTGELFF. As DNA, the CDR3 is TGTGCCTGGAGTAGGGGTTTGGTTAACACCGGGGAGCTGTTTTTT.

The V and J genes are TRBV28 and TRBJ1-5; D possibly corresponds to TRBD1 (6 bases). The CDR3 runs to 15 residues. Germline assignment: CDR1 MDHEN and CDR2 SYDVKM. Trimming stripped 5 bases from V and 4 bases from J, with 15 bases between. The CDR3 reads CASSPDSLANQPQHF. The CDR3 DNA is TGTGCCAGCAGTCCGGACAGCCTCGCTAATCAGCCCCAGCATTTT.

The chain links TRBV2 to TRBJ1-2, with a weak D call TRBD1 (5 bases). Per germline, CDR1 SNHLY and CDR2 FYNNEI. This CDR3 contains 13 residues. V was trimmed by 11 bases and J by 1 base, leaving 14 bases between them. In nucleotides, the CDR3 is TGTGCCGGATCCGTGGACATTAACTATGGCTACACCTTC. Residues: CAGSVDINYGYTF.

The chain joins TRBV5-1 to TRBJ1-2, with unresolved D. V lost 6 bases, J lost 13 bases, and 16 bases lay in between. In germline, CDR1 is SGHRS, CDR2 YFSETQ. The length of the CDR3 is 11 residues. The CDR3 DNA reads as TGCGCCAGCACCCTAGGAGGCAACAGCACCTTC. Translated, it gives CASTLGGNSTF. The complete variable domain, with remaining parts taken from reference TRBV5-1 and TRBJ1-2, reads KAGVTQTPRYLIKTRGQQVTLSCSPISGHRSVSWYQQTPGQGLQFLFEYFSETQRNKGNFPGRFSGRQFSNSRSEMNVSTLELGDSALYLCASTLGGNSTFGSGTRLTVV.

This clone was counted only a few times. J is TRBJ2-3 and V is TRBV7-2; a weak D match, TRBD2 (5 bases). V lost 6 bases and J lost 6, with 13 bases in between. CDR1 and CDR2 (germline): SGHTA, FQGNSA. The CDR3 totals 13 residues. The CDR3 DNA reads TGTGCCAGCAGACCCACTAGTTTCGATACGCAGTATTTT. Its translation is CASRPTSFDTQYF.

The rearrangement joins TRBV3-1 (or the pseudogene TRBV3-2) to TRBJ2-3, with 7 bases fitting TRBD2. Trimming removed 1 base from V and 0 bases from J; junction bases left unmatched: 4. CDR1 LGHDT and CDR2 YNNKEL come from the germline V gene (reference sequence). The CDR3 length is 16 residues. In DNA, the CDR3 is TGTGCCAGCAGCCAAGGGACTAGTACTAGCACAGATACGCAGTATTTT. Translation gives CASSQGTSTSTDTQYF.

The chain joins TRBV4-3 to TRBJ2-2, with TRBD2 matching over 11 bases. From germline, CDR1 is LGHNA and CDR2 YSLEER. The CDR3 is made up of 17 amino acids. V shed 3 bases and J 3 bases; nucleotides not matched to a gene: 6. DNA of the CDR3: TGCGCCAGCAGCCAGTACCTAGCGGGGGGTGACACCGGGGAGCTGTTTTTT. Its protein is CASSQYLAGGDTGELFF.

The chain employs TRBV9 and TRBJ2-1, with 9 bases aligning to TRBD2. CDR1 SGDLS and CDR2 YYNGEE come from the germline V gene. J lost 9 bases, V lost 0 bases, and 10 bases had no gene match. This CDR3 has 16 residues. This CDR3 is CASSVADQRGVGEQFF. In nucleotides, the CDR3 is TGTGCCAGCAGCGTAGCTGATCAGCGGGGGGTCGGTGAGCAGTTCTTC. Based on the CDR3 plus reference TRBV9 and TRBJ2-1, the full variable domain is DSGVTQTPKHLITATGQRVTLRCSPRSGDLSVYWYQQSLDQGLQFLIQYYNGEERAKGNILERFSAQQFPDLHSELNLSSLELGDSALYFCASSVADQRGVGEQFFGPGTRLTVL.

V is TRBV2 and J is TRBJ1-1; 8 bases fit TRBD1. Germline CDR1 and CDR2: SNHLY and FYNNEI. The CDR3 extends over 14 amino acids. Germline trimming cut 6 bases from V and 5 bases from J; bases unmatched to any gene: 8. The CDR3 DNA reads as TGTGCCAGCAGGGGGGACAGGACGCGGACTGAAGCTTTCTTT. Encoded protein: CASRGDRTRTEAFF.

The chain has TRBV7-9 and TRBJ1-2; D is perhaps TRBD1 (5 bases). CDR1 is SEHNR and CDR2 is FQNEAQ in the germline V gene (reference sequence). The CDR3 has 15 residues. The ends were cut back, 2 bases at V and 3 bases at J, with 13 bases in the middle. The CDR3 DNA is TGTGCCAGCAGCTTATATGGGAGGGGAGACTATGGCTACACCTTC. Translating gives CASSLYGRGDYGYTF.

V and J are TRBV7-2 and TRBJ1-6, with TRBD1 identical over 8 bases. Germline CDR1 SGHTA, CDR2 FQGNSA. Trimming removed 6 bases from V and 6 bases from J; junction bases left unmatched: 10. This CDR3 is built from 16 residues. The CDR3 reads CASSRSVQGANSPLHF. The CDR3 coding sequence is TGTGCCAGCAGTCGTAGCGTCCAGGGGGCTAATTCACCCCTCCACTTT.

This clone showed up just once. This rearrangement joins TRBV27 to TRBJ1-6; D call uncertain. V dropped 6 bases and J dropped 10 bases, with 16 bases sitting between them. CDR3 length equals 14 residues. Germline V gene data show CDR1 as MNHEY and CDR2 as SMNVEV (reference sequence). CDR3 loop: CASSYQLGSSPLHF. The CDR3, as DNA: TGTGCCAGCAGCTACCAGTTGGGTAGCTCACCCCTCCACTTT.

This sequence joins TRBV10-2 and TRBJ1-2; 10 positions match TRBD1. The CDR3 sequence is 16 residues long. Germline CDR1 reads WSHSY; CDR2 reads SAAADI. Germline trimming cut 6 bases from V and 2 bases from J; bases unmatched to any gene: 9. The CDR3 DNA reads as TGCGCCAGCAGAGAACCTCCGGGACAGGGGAACTATGGCTACACCTTC. This encodes CASREPPGQGNYGYTF.

The V and J genes are TRBV5-1 and TRBJ1-6; a weak D match, TRBD1 (6 bases). The V end lost 2 bases, the J end lost 7 bases, and 19 bases lay between the germline ends. The CDR3 has 17 residues. Germline V gene data show CDR1 as SGHRS and CDR2 as YFSETQ. The CDR3 DNA sequence: TGCGCCAGCAGCTTTAGGCCCGGGCAGGGGCTAAATTCACCCCTCCACTTT. It is translated as CASSFRPGQGLNSPLHF.

Comments on this clone: One end of the junction varies from germline; a read error may be responsible. The same CDR3 can be traced to other DNA sequences in this sample. The chain employs TRBV7-2 and TRBJ1-6; the match to TRBD1 covers 8 bases. The CDR3 sequence is 15 residues long. Germline V gene lookup returns CDR1 SGHTA and CDR2 FQGNSA. The CDR3 region is CASSLATGVDSPLHF. CDR3 nucleotide sequence: TGTGCCAGCAGCCTAGCGACAGGGGTAGATTCACCCCTCCACTTT.

This clone was observed a single time. This chain uses TRBV27 with TRBJ1-4; possible D gene TRBD1, 6 bases. From germline, CDR1 is MNHEY and CDR2 SMNVEV (reference sequence). The V and J ends lost 6 bases and 1 base respectively, with 12 bases between them. The CDR3 totals 15 residues. The CDR3 loop reads CASRPQGETNEKLFF. In DNA, the CDR3 is TGTGCCAGCAGACCACAGGGAGAAACTAATGAAAAACTGTTTTTT.

This clone was observed a few times. The CDR3 loop is CASSPTSGSLKGELFF. The CDR3 nucleotides read TGTGCCAGCAGCCCGACTAGCGGGTCTTTGAAGGGGGAGCTGTTTTTT. This sequence joins TRBV7-3 and TRBJ2-2, with 10 bases fitting TRBD2. Germline V gene sequence: CDR1 SGHTA, CDR2 FQGTGA. V was clipped by 5 bases and J by 8 bases; unmatched bases: 11. This CDR3 contains 16 residues.

This rearrangement joins TRBV27 to TRBJ1-2; TRBD1 might be the D (6 bases). CDR1 is MNHEY and CDR2 is SMNVEV in the germline V gene (reference sequence). The V end lost 6 bases, the J end lost 6 bases, and 14 bases lay between the germline ends. There are 13 residues in the CDR3. CDR3 bases: TGTGCCAGCAGGGACAGTCTATTGGATGGCTACACCTTC. It is translated as CASRDSLLDGYTF.

The CDR3 nucleotides read TGTGCCAGCAGTGAACCGGGACTAGGGACCCCCCAGTTCTTC. Translating it yields CASSEPGLGTPQFF. J is TRBJ2-1 and V is TRBV2; 8 nucleotides agree with TRBD2. The germline gives CDR1 SNHLY, CDR2 FYNNEI. The CDR3 is 14 amino acids. Trimming removed 2 bases from V and 13 bases from J; junction bases left unmatched: 10.

This rearrangement joins TRBV28 to TRBJ2-7; D remains unclear. V lost 6 bases and J lost 5, with 11 bases in between. This CDR3 is 12 amino acids long. Germline V gene sequence: CDR1 MDHEN, CDR2 SYDVKM. The CDR3 loop is CASRQPMDEQYF. The CDR3 DNA sequence: TGTGCCAGCAGACAGCCTATGGACGAGCAGTACTTC.

The CDR3 region is CSVDHLSQGQFF. CDR3 sequence (DNA): TGCAGCGTTGATCACCTCTCGCAGGGGCAGTTCTTC. J is TRBJ2-1 and V is TRBV29-1, with D possibly being TRBD1 (5 bases). The germline gives CDR1 SQVTM, CDR2 ANQGSEA. V lost 3 bases and J 12 bases, leaving 15 bases between the germline ends. CDR3 length equals 12 residues.

This chain uses TRBV3-1 (or the pseudogene TRBV3-2) with TRBJ1-3; 9 bases fit TRBD1. The trim removed 2 bases at V and 3 bases at J, leaving 2 bases unmatched. This CDR3 is 15 amino acids long. Germline V gene lookup returns CDR1 LGHDT and CDR2 YNNKEL (reference sequence). This CDR3 is CASSQTGGFGNTIYF. The CDR3 DNA reads as TGTGCCAGCAGCCAAACAGGGGGCTTTGGAAACACCATATATTTT.

The chain recombines TRBV5-1 with TRBJ2-1; 7 bases are shared with TRBD1. CDR1 and CDR2 (germline): SGHRS, YFSETQ. Trimming removed 5 bases from V and 5 bases from J; junction bases left unmatched: 10. This CDR3 comprises 15 residues. CDR3 DNA sequence: TGCGCCAGCAGTATTATTCCGACAGGGCACAATGAGCAGTTCTTC. Protein: CASSIIPTGHNEQFF.

The gene calls are TRBV18 and TRBJ2-7; D is perhaps TRBD1 (5 bases). Germline-derived CDR1 and CDR2 are KGHSH and LQKENI. CDR3 size: 17 residues. V lost 4 bases and J 2 bases, leaving 21 bases between the germline ends. The chain's CDR3 is CASSQRGPGPSPYEQYF. The CDR3 bases are TGTGCCAGCTCACAACGAGGCCCAGGGCCGTCACCCTACGAGCAGTACTTC.

The chain combines TRBV2 with TRBJ1-2; D not certain. CDR3 length: 15 amino acids. Between the trimmed V and J ends, which lost 8 bases and 1 base, there was a span of 17 bases. The germline V gene encodes CDR1 SNHLY and CDR2 FYNNEI. CDR3 in amino acids: CASQNWAGDNYGYTF. In DNA, the CDR3 is TGTGCCAGCCAAAACTGGGCGGGAGATAACTATGGCTACACCTTC.